Here is one TCR beta chain with its context. This clone was picked up one time. Its antigen is still unknown. Per-nucleotide qualities are absent, and no much larger clonotype sits a single base away. The record originates from a study of blood T cell repertoires in COVID-19 (dated by TCRdb to about 2020). General notes on the study: Samples from collaborators originated in the United States, Italy and Spain and spanned both the acute and convalescent phases of COVID-19. The material from the prospective study consisted of cDNA or gDNA derived from T cells, B-cell-depleted T cells, or PBMCs. The dataset comprised deeply sampled blood TCRbeta repertoires from subjects exposed to, actively infected with, or recovered from COVID-19. Sample metadata almost always included a de-identified subject ID, COVID-19 status, age in years and sex. Where available, HLA class I and class II types were obtained from metadata supplied by the sample provider rather than from assay-based typing. A freely available public database, intended as a resource for researchers studying the immune response to SARS-CoV-2, is where the repertoires were released. Samples were obtained from the ongoing ImmuneRACE study (first 160 participants) and from 1,254 subjects provided by 6 global collaborators. What the authors observed across the whole study: The amount of clinical and demographic metadata varied by source and participant and was provided uncurated.

Collaborating institutions collected whole blood in K2EDTA tubes following their own protocols. Collaborator samples were shipped for TCRbeta analysis as frozen whole blood, isolated PBMCs, or DNA extracted from either sample type. The germline V end is reduced by 4 bases and the J end by 12 bases; junction bases left unmatched: 22. The CDR3 has 17 amino acids, counting the end cysteine and phenylalanine. Only CDR3 DNA remains: 51 bases, in frame from the first base. According to the germline V gene (reference sequence), CDR1 reads SGHNT and CDR2 reads YYREEE. TCRbeta CDR3 regions were amplified from genomic DNA using the immunoSEQ Assay, a bias-controlled multiplex PCR. The published analysis was carried out like this. The number of nucleated cells in each sample was estimated by amplification of reference gene primers within the assay. To quantify the absolute abundance of each unique TCRbeta CDR3 rearrangement, sequence reads were collapsed and filtered. For each sample, productive Simpson clonality was calculated as the square root of Simpson's diversity index over productive rearrangements. Not all clones reach the TCRdb copy of this immuneACCESS table, which keeps in-frame sequences only. Checked studies attribute under half of the gap to unresolved V genes and leave the rest unexplained. That table furnishes V, J and clone size, whereas the DNA furnished D and trimming. For this sample there are 25,000 to 30,000 clones; 90% appear just once. 8.4% of the sample comes from the top ten.

The chain is assembled from TRBV5-4 and TRBJ1-2; TRBD1 agrees with 9 junctional bases. The sequenced material came from peripheral blood. The receptor comes from a man between 65 and 85 years old with active or convalescent COVID-19. The CDR3 protein is CASSGGGRNRGPGQNTF. The sequence in DNA is TGTGCCAGCAGCGGCGGGGGGCGGAACAGGGGGCCCGGACAGAACACCTTC.